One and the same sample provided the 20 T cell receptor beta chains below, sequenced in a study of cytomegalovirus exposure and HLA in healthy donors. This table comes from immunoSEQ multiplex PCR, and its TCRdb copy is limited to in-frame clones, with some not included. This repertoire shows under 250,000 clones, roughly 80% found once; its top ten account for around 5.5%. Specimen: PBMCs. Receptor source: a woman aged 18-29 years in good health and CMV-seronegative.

The CDR3 bases are TGTGCCAGCAGCTTAGGAAGGGGTTTACGTTACGAGCAGTACTTC. Its protein is CASSLGRGLRYEQYF. The chain has TRBV11-1 and TRBJ2-7; D may be TRBD1 (5 bases). Trimming removed 1 base from V and 4 bases from J, with 14 bases in between. The CDR3 has 15 residues. CDR1 is SGHAT and CDR2 is FQDESV in the germline V gene (reference sequence). The full variable domain, its missing parts supplied by reference TRBV11-1 and TRBJ2-7, is EAEVAQSPRYKITEKSQAVAFWCDPISGHATLYWYRQILGQGPELLVQFQDESVVDDSQLPKDRFSAERLKGVDSTLKIQPAELGDSAMYLCASSLGRGLRYEQYFGPGTRLTVT.

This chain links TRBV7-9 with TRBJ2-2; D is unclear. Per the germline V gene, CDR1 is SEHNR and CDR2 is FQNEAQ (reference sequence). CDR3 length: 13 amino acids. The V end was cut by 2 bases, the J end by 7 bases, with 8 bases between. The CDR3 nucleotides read TGTGCCAGCAGCTTATACGCAGGCGGGGAGCTGTTTTTT. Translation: CASSLYAGGELFF.

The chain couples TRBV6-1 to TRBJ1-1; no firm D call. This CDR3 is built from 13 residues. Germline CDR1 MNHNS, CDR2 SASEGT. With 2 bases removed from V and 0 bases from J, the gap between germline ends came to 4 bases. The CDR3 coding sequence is TGTGCCAGCAGTGAACGGCTGAACACTGAAGCTTTCTTT. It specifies CASSERLNTEAFF.

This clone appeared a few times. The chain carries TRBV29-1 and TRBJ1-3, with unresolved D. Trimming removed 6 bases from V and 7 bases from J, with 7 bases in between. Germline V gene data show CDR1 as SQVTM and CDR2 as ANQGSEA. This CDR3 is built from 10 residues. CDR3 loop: CSVRDNTIYF. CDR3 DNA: TGCAGCGTCCGGGATAACACCATATATTTT.

CDR3 region: CASSDHRTPSGHPYEQYF. Here the CDR3 DNA reads TGCGCCAGCAGTGACCACAGGACACCTTCCGGACACCCCTACGAGCAGTACTTC. The J gene is TRBJ2-7, the V gene TRBV10-1; D may be TRBD1 (5 bases). The CDR3 runs to 18 residues. Trimming pared 3 bases from V and 2 bases from J, leaving 23 bases between. Germline assignment: CDR1 WNHNN and CDR2 SYGVQD (reference sequence).

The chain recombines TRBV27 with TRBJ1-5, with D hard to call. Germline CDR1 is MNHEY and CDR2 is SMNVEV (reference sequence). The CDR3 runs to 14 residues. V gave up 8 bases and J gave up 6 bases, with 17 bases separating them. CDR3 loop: CASAAVGGGQPQHF. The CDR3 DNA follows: TGTGCCAGCGCCGCAGTCGGCGGCGGTCAGCCCCAGCATTTT.

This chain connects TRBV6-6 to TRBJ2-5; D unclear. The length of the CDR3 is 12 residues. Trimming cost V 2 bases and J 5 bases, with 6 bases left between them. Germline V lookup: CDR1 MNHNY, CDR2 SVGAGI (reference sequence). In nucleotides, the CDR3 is TGTGCCAGCAGTTACCCGACTGAGACCCAGTACTTC. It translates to CASSYPTETQYF.

CDR3 sequence reads: CAWSAGTNEKLFF. In DNA, the CDR3 is TGTGCCTGGAGTGCCGGGACTAATGAAAAACTGTTTTTT. V is TRBV30 and J is TRBJ1-4; D remains ambiguous. The CDR3 consists of 13 residues. V was cut by 1 base and J by 2 bases, with 5 bases left in between. From germline, CDR1 is GTSNPN and CDR2 SVGIG (reference sequence). The variable domain in full, completed from reference TRBV30 and TRBJ1-4, reads SQTIHQWPATLVQPVGSPLSLECTVEGTSNPNLYWYRQAAGRGLQLLFYSVGIGQISSEVPQNLSASRPQDRQFILSSKKLLLSDSGFYLCAWSAGTNEKLFFGSGTQLSVL.

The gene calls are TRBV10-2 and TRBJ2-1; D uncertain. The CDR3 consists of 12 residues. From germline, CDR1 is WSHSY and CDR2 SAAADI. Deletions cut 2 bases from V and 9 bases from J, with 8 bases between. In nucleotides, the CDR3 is TGCGCCAGCAGTGAGAGGGTAGGTGAGCAGTTCTTC. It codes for CASSERVGEQFF.

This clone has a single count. The CDR3 loop reads CASSHPGTSPGHEQFF. CDR3 sequence (DNA): TGCGCCAGCAGCCACCCCGGGACTAGCCCGGGTCATGAGCAGTTCTTC. The chain is built from TRBV4-1 and TRBJ2-1; 9 bases match TRBD2. Germline CDR1 and CDR2: MGHRA and YSYEKL. The CDR3 spans 16 residues. Unmatched junction bases numbered 11, after V lost 3 bases and J lost 8 bases.

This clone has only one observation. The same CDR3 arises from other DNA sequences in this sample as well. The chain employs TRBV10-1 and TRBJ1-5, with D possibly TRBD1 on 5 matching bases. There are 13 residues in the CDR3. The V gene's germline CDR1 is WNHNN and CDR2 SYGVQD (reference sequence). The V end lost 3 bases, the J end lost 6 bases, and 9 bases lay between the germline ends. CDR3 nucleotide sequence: TGCGCCAGCAGTGAAGGGGTGGGTCAGCCCCAGCATTTT. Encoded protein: CASSEGVGQPQHF.

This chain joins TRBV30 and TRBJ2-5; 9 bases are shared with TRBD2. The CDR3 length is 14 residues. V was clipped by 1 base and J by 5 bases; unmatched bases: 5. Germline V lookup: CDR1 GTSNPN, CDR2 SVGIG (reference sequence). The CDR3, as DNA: TGTGCCTGGAGTGCGGGACTAGCCCGTGAGACCCAGTACTTC. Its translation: CAWSAGLARETQYF. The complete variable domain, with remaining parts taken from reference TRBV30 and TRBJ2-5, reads SQTIHQWPATLVQPVGSPLSLECTVEGTSNPNLYWYRQAAGRGLQLLFYSVGIGQISSEVPQNLSASRPQDRQFILSSKKLLLSDSGFYLCAWSAGLARETQYFGPGTRLLVL.

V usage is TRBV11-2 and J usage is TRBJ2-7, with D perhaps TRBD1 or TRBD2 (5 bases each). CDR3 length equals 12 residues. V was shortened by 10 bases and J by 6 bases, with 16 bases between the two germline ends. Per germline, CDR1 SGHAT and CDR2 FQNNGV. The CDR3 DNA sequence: TGTGCCACCGCGAGGGGTTACGGCGAGCAGTACTTC. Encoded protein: CATARGYGEQYF.

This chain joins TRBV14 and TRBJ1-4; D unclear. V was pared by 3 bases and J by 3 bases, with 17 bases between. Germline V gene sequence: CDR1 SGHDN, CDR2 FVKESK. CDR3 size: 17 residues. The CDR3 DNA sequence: TGTGCCAGCAGCCAGGGTCGTACCGGGCTCCCTAATGAAAAACTGTTTTTT. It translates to CASSQGRTGLPNEKLFF. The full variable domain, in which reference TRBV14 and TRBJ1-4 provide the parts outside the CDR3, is EAGVTQFPSHSVIEKGQTVTLRCDPISGHDNLYWYRRVMGKEIKFLLHFVKESKQDESGMPNNRFLAERTGGTYSTLKVQPAELEDSGVYFCASSQGRTGLPNEKLFFGSGTQLSVL.

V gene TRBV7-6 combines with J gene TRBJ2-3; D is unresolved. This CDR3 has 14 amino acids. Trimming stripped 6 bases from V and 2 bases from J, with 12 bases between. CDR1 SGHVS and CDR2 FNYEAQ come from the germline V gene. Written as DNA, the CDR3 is TGTGCCAGCAGTCCCGACATACACACAGATACGCAGTATTTT. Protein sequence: CASSPDIHTDTQYF.

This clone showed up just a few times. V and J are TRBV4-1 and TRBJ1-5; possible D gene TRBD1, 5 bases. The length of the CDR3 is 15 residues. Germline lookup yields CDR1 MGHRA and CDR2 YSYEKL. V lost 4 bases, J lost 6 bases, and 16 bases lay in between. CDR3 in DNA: TGCGCCAGCAGCCCCTTATCTGGAAGGGGTCAGCCCCAGCATTTT. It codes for CASSPLSGRGQPQHF.

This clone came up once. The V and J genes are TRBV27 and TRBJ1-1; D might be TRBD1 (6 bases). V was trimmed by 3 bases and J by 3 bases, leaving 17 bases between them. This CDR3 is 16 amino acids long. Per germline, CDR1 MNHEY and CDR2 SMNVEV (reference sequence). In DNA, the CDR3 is TGTGCCAGCAGTTTCTTCCCGTTTCGACAGGACACTGAAGCTTTCTTT. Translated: CASSFFPFRQDTEAFF.

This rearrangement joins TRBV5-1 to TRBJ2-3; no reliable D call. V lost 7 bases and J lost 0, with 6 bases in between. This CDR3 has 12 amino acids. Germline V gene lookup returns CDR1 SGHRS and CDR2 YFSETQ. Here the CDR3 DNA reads TGCGCCAGCCAAGCCAGCACAGATACGCAGTATTTT. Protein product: CASQASTDTQYF.

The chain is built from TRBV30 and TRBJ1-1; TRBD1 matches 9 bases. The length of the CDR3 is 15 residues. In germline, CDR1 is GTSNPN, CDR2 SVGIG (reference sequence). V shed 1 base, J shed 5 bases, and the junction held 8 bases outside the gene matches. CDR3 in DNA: TGTGCCTGGAGTGCCTCTGGACAGGGGTCGACTGAAGCTTTCTTT. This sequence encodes CAWSASGQGSTEAFF.

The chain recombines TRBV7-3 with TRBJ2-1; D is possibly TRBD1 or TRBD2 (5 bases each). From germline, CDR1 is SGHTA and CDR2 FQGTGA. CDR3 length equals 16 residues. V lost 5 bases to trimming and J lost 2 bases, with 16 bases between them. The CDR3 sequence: CASSHPGTRPYNEQFF. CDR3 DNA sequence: TGTGCCAGCAGCCACCCCGGGACCCGTCCCTACAATGAGCAGTTCTTC.